Listed here are 5 T cell receptor beta chains from one sample, sequenced in a study of vaccination and CD4 T cells after COVID-19. Treatment meaning: roughly 10-day PBMC culture with coronavirus spike peptide pools or control peptides (ViraFEST assay). The assay that was used to sequence DNA from cultured CD4+ T cells was the Oncomine TCR Beta short-read assay. Each CDR3 protein is one row after TCRdb ran MiXCR on the PCR reads. Here the sample spans around 20,000 distinct CDR3 sequences, 60% to 75% being singletons. These TCRs' antigens remain unknown. Sequenced: CD4+ T cells from blood, cultured in vitro. Every receptor here comes from a human donor who had recovered from COVID-19.

The V gene is TRBV6-1, the J gene TRBJ2-4; 13 nucleotides align to TRBD2. Looked up from germline, CDR1 is MNHNS and CDR2 is SASEGT. The V and J ends lost 6 bases and 0 bases, in that order; junction bases with no gene match: 5. The CDR3 sequence is 17 residues long. The CDR3 DNA follows: TGTGCCAGCAGCCGGACTAGCGGGGGCCTAGCCAAAAACATTCAGTACTTC. It codes for CASSRTSGGLAKNIQYF.

The chain uses TRBV20-1 and TRBJ2-7; D assignment may be TRBD1 or TRBD2 (5 bases each). The CDR3 runs to 13 residues. The V end was cut by 4 bases, the J end by 2 bases, with 12 bases between. Germline V lookup: CDR1 DFQATT, CDR2 SNEGSKA (reference sequence). CDR3 DNA: TGCAGTGCTAAACTCGGGGCTACCTACGAGCAGTACTTC. Its protein product is CSAKLGATYEQYF.

A note on this clonotype: Because the CDR3's place on the DNA is in doubt, the DNA is left out and the CDR3 is given as listed by TCRdb. This chain connects TRBV21-1 to TRBJ1-6; the table names TRBD1, a call not compared with the DNA. TRBV21-1 is a documented pseudogene. The CDR3 contains 24 residues when both ends are counted. The CDR3 loop reads CASTNQTSMYLCASWDSWNSPLHF.

The chain uses TRBV19 and TRBJ2-5, with 12 bases identical to TRBD2. The germline V gene has CDR1 LNHDA and CDR2 SQIVND (reference sequence). CDR3 length: 18 amino acids. Trimming took 3 bases from V and 5 from J; bases not matched to a gene: 13. The chain's CDR3 is CASSIGQLAGGPGETQYF. The CDR3 DNA follows: TGTGCCAGTAGTATTGGTCAGCTAGCGGGAGGGCCCGGGGAGACCCAGTACTTC.

This clonotype was seen a handful of times. The chain links TRBV6-1 to TRBJ1-2; D possibly corresponds to TRBD1 (6 bases). The V and J ends lost 9 bases and 7 bases respectively, with 21 bases between them. The CDR3 contains 14 residues. The V gene's germline CDR1 is MNHNS and CDR2 SASEGT. The CDR3 nucleotides read TGTGCCAGTATACAGGGTTTGGCCCGGAGTGGCTACACCTTC. Its protein is CASIQGLARSGYTF.